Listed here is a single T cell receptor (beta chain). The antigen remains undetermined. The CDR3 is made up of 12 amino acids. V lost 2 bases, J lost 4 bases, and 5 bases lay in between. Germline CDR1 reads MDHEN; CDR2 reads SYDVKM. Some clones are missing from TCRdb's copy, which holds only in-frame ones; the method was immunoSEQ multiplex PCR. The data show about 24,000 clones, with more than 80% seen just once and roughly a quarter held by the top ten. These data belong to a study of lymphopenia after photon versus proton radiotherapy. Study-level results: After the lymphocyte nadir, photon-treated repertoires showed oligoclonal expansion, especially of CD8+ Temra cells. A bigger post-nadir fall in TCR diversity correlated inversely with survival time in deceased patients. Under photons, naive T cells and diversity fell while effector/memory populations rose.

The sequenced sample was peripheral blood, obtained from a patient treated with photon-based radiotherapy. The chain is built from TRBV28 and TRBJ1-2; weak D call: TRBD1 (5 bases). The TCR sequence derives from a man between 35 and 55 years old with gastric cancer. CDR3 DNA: TGTGCCAGCAGTTTAGGGACCTATGGCTACACCTTC. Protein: CASSLGTYGYTF.